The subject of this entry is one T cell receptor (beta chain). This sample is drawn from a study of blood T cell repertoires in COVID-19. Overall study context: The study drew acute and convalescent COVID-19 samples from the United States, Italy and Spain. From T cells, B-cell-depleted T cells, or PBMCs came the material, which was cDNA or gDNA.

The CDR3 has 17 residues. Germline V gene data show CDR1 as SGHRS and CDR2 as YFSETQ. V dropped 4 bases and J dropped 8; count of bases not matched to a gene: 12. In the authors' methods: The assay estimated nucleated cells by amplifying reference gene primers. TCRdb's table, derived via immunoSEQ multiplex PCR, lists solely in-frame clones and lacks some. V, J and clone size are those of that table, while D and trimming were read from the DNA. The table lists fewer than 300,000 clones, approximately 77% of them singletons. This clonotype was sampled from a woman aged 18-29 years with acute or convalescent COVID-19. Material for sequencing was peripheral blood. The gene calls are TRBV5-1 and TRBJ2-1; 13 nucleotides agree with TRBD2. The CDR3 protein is CASSQGLAGATGHEQFF. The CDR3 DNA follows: TGCGCCAGCAGCCAAGGACTAGCGGGAGCAACAGGGCATGAGCAGTTCTTC.